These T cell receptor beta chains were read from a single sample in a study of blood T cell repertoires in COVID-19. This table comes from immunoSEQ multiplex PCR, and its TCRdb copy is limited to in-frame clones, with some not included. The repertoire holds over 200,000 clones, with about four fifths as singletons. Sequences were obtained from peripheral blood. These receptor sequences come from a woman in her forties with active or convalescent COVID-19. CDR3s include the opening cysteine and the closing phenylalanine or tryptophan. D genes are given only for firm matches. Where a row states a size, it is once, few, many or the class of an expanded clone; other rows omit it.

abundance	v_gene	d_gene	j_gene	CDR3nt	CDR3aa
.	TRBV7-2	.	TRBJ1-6	TGTGCCAGCAGCTTAGCGCGGAGGGAGGAAAGGAATTCACCCCTCCACTTT	CASSLARREERNSPLHF
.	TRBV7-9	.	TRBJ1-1	TGTGCCAGCAGCCCTGAAGGGGGGAACACTGAAGCTTTCTTT	CASSPEGGNTEAFF
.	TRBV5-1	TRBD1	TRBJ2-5	TGCGCCAGCAGCGCCGACAGGGGCGTGGAGACCCAGTACTTC	CASSADRGVETQYF
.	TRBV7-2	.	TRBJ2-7	TGTGCCAGCAGCTTACAAACTATCTACGAGCAGTACTTC	CASSLQTIYEQYF
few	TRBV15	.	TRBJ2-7	TGTGCCACCAGCCGACCTCAGGGGTACGAGCAGTACTTC	CATSRPQGYEQYF
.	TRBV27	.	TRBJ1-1	TGTGCCAGCAGTTTACGGGAGGGGTCGCACACTGAAGCTTTCTTT	CASSLREGSHTEAFF
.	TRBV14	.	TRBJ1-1	TGTGCCAGCAGCCAAGCAGGGGCCTGGCCCCCTGAAGCTTTCTTT	CASSQAGAWPPEAFF
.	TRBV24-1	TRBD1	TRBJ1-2	TGTGCCACCAGTGAGACAGGGTCTCCTAACTATGGCTACACCTTC	CATSETGSPNYGYTF
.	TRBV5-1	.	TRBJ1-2	TGCGCCAGCAGATGGGATCCAGGGTTAAGCCCGGGCTACACCTTC	CASRWDPGLSPGYTF
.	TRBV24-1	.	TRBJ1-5	TGTGCCACCAGTGATCCACGAGGGGGGGGCTTGGAGCCCCAGCATTTT	CATSDPRGGGLEPQHF